The 5 T cell receptor beta chains listed next were all sequenced from one sample in a study of blood T cell repertoires in COVID-19. Clones were sequenced by immunoSEQ multiplex PCR, and TCRdb holds only the in-frame ones, with some missing. Among about 190,000 clones listed, about four fifths were seen once. The sequencing sample was made of peripheral blood. The receptors stem from a man in his forties or fifties with active or convalescent COVID-19.

This chain links TRBV6-5 with TRBJ1-1, with 8 bases fitting TRBD1. The V gene's germline CDR1 is MNHEY and CDR2 SVGAGI. J gave up 4 bases and V 5 bases, and 3 bases lay outside the gene matches. This CDR3 spans 13 amino acids. CDR3 loop: CASSRQGTTEAFF. The DNA of the CDR3 is TGTGCCAGCAGTAGACAGGGGACCACTGAAGCTTTCTTT.

In regard to this clone: One junction end does not reproduce the germline sequence, and a read error may be involved. The V call is TRBV7-7, the J call TRBJ2-7, with 11 bases matching TRBD1. Germline V gives CDR1 SSHAT, CDR2 FNYEAQ (reference sequence). This CDR3 spans 13 amino acids. Here the CDR3 reads CASSLGQGGEQYF. The CDR3 DNA follows: TGTGCTAGCAGCTTGGGACAGGGGGGGGAGCAGTACTTC. The variable domain in full, with the rest retrieved from reference TRBV7-7 and TRBJ2-7, is GAGVSQSPRYKVTKRGQDVTLRCDPISSHATLYWYQQALGQGPEFLTYFNYEAQPDKSGLPSDRFSAERPEGSISTLTIQRTEQRDSAMYRCASSLGQGGEQYFGPGTRLTVT.

A word on this clone: Other nucleotide sequences from this sample produce the same CDR3. The chain links TRBV6-5 to TRBJ1-3, with 10 positions matching TRBD1. This CDR3 spans 15 amino acids. The V and J ends lost 5 bases and 1 base, in that order; junction bases with no gene match: 2. In germline, CDR1 is MNHEY, CDR2 SVGAGI. The CDR3 DNA reads as TGTGCCAGCAGTCGGGACAGGGGATCTGGAAACACCATATATTTT. It translates to CASSRDRGSGNTIYF.

Worth noting for this clone: At the DNA level, this CDR3 is encoded by other sequences in the same sample as well. This sequence joins TRBV9 and TRBJ2-3, with a possible D match to TRBD2 (5 bases). The germline V gene encodes CDR1 SGDLS and CDR2 YYNGEE. Trimming took off 0 bases at V and 0 bases at J, with 5 bases between the two ends. CDR3 size: 14 residues. CDR3 residues: CASSVGGSTDTQYF. The CDR3 DNA reads TGTGCCAGCAGCGTAGGCGGGAGCACAGATACGCAGTATTTT.

V and J are TRBV30 and TRBJ1-6; the D is unclear. V lost 8 bases to trimming and J lost 6 bases, with 17 bases between them. The CDR3 extends over 14 amino acids. CDR1 is GTSNPN and CDR2 is SVGIG in the germline V gene (reference sequence). The DNA of the CDR3 is TGTGCCCTCCGGTTGTCCGTTCCTAATTCACCCCTCCACTTT. As protein: CALRLSVPNSPLHF.